This T cell receptor (beta chain) was recorded in a study of beta chain features in type 1 diabetes. Investigators reverse transcribed all isolated RNA, so they sequenced expressed TCRB transcripts. Method: immunoSEQ multiplex PCR; TCRdb's copy keeps in-frame clones and lacks some. The data show 640,000 or so clones, roughly 13% seen once. Findings of the study overall: A closer apparent resemblance between naive, central memory and Treg TCRB repertoires was seen in patients than in healthy donors. Significant though moderate, a shortening of TCRB CDR3s appeared in all four CD4+ subsets of Type 1 diabetes patients.

This CDR3 is 14 amino acids long. Germline V lookup: CDR1 SGHTA, CDR2 FQGNSA. V gave up 6 bases and J gave up 9 bases, with 18 bases separating them. CD45RO/CCR7/CD25/CD127/CD95/CD27 sorting isolated CD4+ naive, central memory, regulatory and stem cell-like memory cells. As for this clone: The antigen is not known.

The sequencing input was naive CD4+ T cells from blood. The source is a man aged 18 to 30 with type 1 diabetes. The genes are TRBV7-2 and TRBJ2-1; D unresolved. The CDR3 loop reads CASSKGSIVGEQFF. CDR3 sequence (DNA): TGTGCCAGCAGTAAAGGCTCTATAGTCGGTGAGCAGTTCTTC.